The 25 T cell receptor beta chains below all came from one sample that was sequenced in a study of blood T cell repertoires in COVID-19. The method was immunoSEQ multiplex PCR; TCRdb's version includes in-frame clones alone and lacks a portion of them. The sample holds 290,000 or so clones, over 75% seen once. Sequenced material: PBMCs or T cells enriched from blood (not recorded which). The receptor source for this set is a woman aged 25 to 39 who had recovered from COVID-19.

The CDR3 nucleotides read TGCAGCGTTGGGACAGGGGTTGGCTACACCTTC. Translated: CSVGTGVGYTF. The rearrangement uses TRBV29-1 and TRBJ1-2; 9 bases line up with TRBD1. CDR1 is SQVTM and CDR2 is ANQGSEA in the germline V gene. V dropped 4 bases and J dropped 7; count of bases not matched to a gene: 1. The CDR3 is 11 amino acids.

The chain combines TRBV2 with TRBJ1-5; TRBD1 is a possible D gene (5 bases). Germline V gene lookup returns CDR1 SNHLY and CDR2 FYNNEI. This CDR3 spans 15 amino acids. With 7 bases removed from V and 3 bases from J, the gap between germline ends came to 16 bases. The CDR3, as DNA: TGTGCCAGCACCCCGACACGGGGGACCAATCAGCCCCAGCATTTT. This gives the protein CASTPTRGTNQPQHF.

The CDR3 DNA sequence: TGTGCCAGTAGTATCCCTAATTCAGGGATTTATGGCTACACCTTC. It codes for CASSIPNSGIYGYTF. The chain uses TRBV19 and TRBJ1-2; possibly TRBD1 for D (5 bases). The germline CDR1 and CDR2 sequences are LNHDA and SQIVND (reference sequence). The V gene lost 3 bases and the J gene lost 5 bases, with 16 bases spanning the gap. This CDR3 has 15 residues.

The gene calls are TRBV28 and TRBJ2-2; possibly TRBD2 for D (7 bases). This CDR3 is built from 17 residues. Germline V gene lookup returns CDR1 MDHEN and CDR2 SYDVKM. Trimming cost V 6 bases and J 1 base, with 18 bases left between them. This chain's CDR3 is CASRGAASGLNTGELFF. The CDR3 nucleotides are TGTGCCAGCAGGGGGGCGGCTAGCGGACTGAACACCGGGGAGCTGTTTTTT. Based on the CDR3 plus reference TRBV28 and TRBJ2-2, the full variable domain is DVKVTQSSRYLVKRTGEKVFLECVQDMDHENMFWYRQDPGLGLRLIYFSYDVKMKEKGDIPEGYSVSREKKERFSLILESASTNQTSMYLCASRGAASGLNTGELFFGEGSRLTVL.

The rearrangement joins TRBV11-2 to TRBJ2-3; TRBD2 matches at 10 bases. From germline, CDR1 is SGHAT and CDR2 FQNNGV. The CDR3 extends over 17 amino acids. The V gene end was trimmed by 4 bases and the J gene end by 1 base; junction bases not matched to a gene: 8. The DNA for the CDR3 is TGTGCCAGCAGCTCCTTCTTCGGACTAGCGGGCACAGATACGCAGTATTTT. Translation: CASSSFFGLAGTDTQYF.

This rearrangement joins TRBV2 to TRBJ2-1; TRBD1 might be the D (6 bases). The germline CDR1 and CDR2 sequences are SNHLY and FYNNEI. Trimming removed 7 bases at V and 6 bases at J, with 10 bases between. This CDR3 spans 12 amino acids. The DNA for the CDR3 is TGTGCCAGCATATTACAGGGCAATGAGCAGTTCTTC. Its translation: CASILQGNEQFF.

The chain carries TRBV19 and TRBJ2-2; the D gene is possibly TRBD2 (6 bases). Germline-derived CDR1 and CDR2 are LNHDA and SQIVND (reference sequence). The CDR3 contains 14 residues. The V and J ends lost 3 bases and 6 bases respectively, with 11 bases between them. The CDR3, as DNA: TGTGCCAGTAGTATGCGGGGCGGCGCCGGGGAGCTGTTTTTT. It is translated as CASSMRGGAGELFF.

J is TRBJ2-5 and V is TRBV7-2; 10 bases match TRBD2. Looked up from germline, CDR1 is SGHTA and CDR2 is FQGNSA. The CDR3 spans 15 residues. Unmatched junction bases numbered 2, after V lost 1 base and J lost 3 bases. The CDR3 DNA reads TGTGCCAGCAGCTTAGACGGACTAGCGGAAGAGACCCAGTACTTC. Residues: CASSLDGLAEETQYF.

This clone was picked up one time. The V and J genes are TRBV15 and TRBJ1-6; D is uncertain. This CDR3 has 15 residues. Germline CDR1 reads LNHNV; CDR2 reads YYDKDF (reference sequence). V gave up 5 bases and J gave up 9 bases, with 17 bases separating them. The CDR3 nucleotides are TGTGCCACCAGCGGTGCTGTGGGCACGTCTTCACCCCTCCACTTT. Translating it yields CATSGAVGTSSPLHF. Full variable domain (remainder filled in from reference TRBV15 and TRBJ1-6): DAMVIQNPRYQVTQFGKPVTLSCSQTLNHNVMYWYQQKSSQAPKLLFHYYDKDFNNEADTPDNFQSRRPNTSFCFLDIRSPGLGDTAMYLCATSGAVGTSSPLHFGNGTRLTVT.

The chain links TRBV10-3 to TRBJ1-5, with TRBD1 matching over 7 bases. V was pared by 4 bases and J by 1 base, with 4 bases of the junction left unmatched. Per the germline V gene, CDR1 is ENHRY and CDR2 is SYGVKD. The CDR3 runs 15 residues. The CDR3 DNA is TGTGCCATCAGTGTCGGACAGGAGAGCAATCAGCCCCAGCATTTT. Translating it yields CAISVGQESNQPQHF.

The rearrangement uses TRBV10-2 and TRBJ1-6; no reliable D call. CDR1 WSHSY and CDR2 SAAADI come from the germline V gene. Trimming removed 3 bases at V and 11 bases at J, with 20 bases between. The CDR3 length is 16 residues. CDR3 residues: CASSDYKTLAVAPLHF. For the CDR3, the DNA is TGCGCCAGCAGTGATTATAAGACCCTAGCGGTGGCACCCCTCCACTTT.

The chain uses TRBV18 and TRBJ1-1; D is undetermined. Germline CDR1 and CDR2: KGHSH and LQKENI. The CDR3 is 14 amino acids. Deletions cut 1 base from V and 4 bases from J, with 10 bases between. This CDR3 reads CASSPLDRGTEAFF. Here the CDR3 DNA reads TGTGCCAGCTCACCACTTGACCGGGGCACTGAAGCTTTCTTT.

This clone was found a few times. This rearrangement joins TRBV6-2 or TRBV6-3 to TRBJ2-3; D is perhaps TRBD2 (6 bases). The CDR3 covers 14 residues. Germline values: CDR1 MNHEY, CDR2 SVGEGT. V was trimmed by 5 bases and J by 4 bases, leaving 13 bases between them. In DNA, the CDR3 is TGTGCCAGCAGTCGGGACTTAGGCCCAGATACGCAGTATTTT. It is translated as CASSRDLGPDTQYF.

This CDR3 is CASSFTYRGQETQYF. The DNA for the CDR3 is TGTGCCAGCAGCTTCACTTACAGGGGGCAAGAGACCCAGTACTTC. V and J are TRBV3-1 (or the pseudogene TRBV3-2) and TRBJ2-5; TRBD1 agrees at 8 bases. There are 15 residues in the CDR3. Germline V gives CDR1 LGHDT, CDR2 YNNKEL (reference sequence). The V segment lost 5 bases and the J segment 2 bases; nucleotides outside the gene matches: 7.

The chain uses TRBV11-2 and TRBJ1-4; 12 positions match TRBD1. The ends lost 4 bases at V and 10 bases at J; junction bases unmatched: 10. The germline gives CDR1 SGHAT, CDR2 FQNNGV. CDR3 length: 16 residues. The CDR3 coding sequence is TGTGCCAGCAGCTCCGGTGGGACAGGGGGCGTGGGAAAACTGTTTTTT. Translated: CASSSGGTGGVGKLFF. Using reference TRBV11-2 and TRBJ1-4 for the parts outside the CDR3, the full variable domain is EAGVAQSPRYKIIEKRQSVAFWCNPISGHATLYWYQQILGQGPKLLIQFQNNGVVDDSQLPKDRFSAERLKGVDSTLKIQPAKLEDSAVYLCASSSGGTGGVGKLFFGSGTQLSVL.

The chain joins TRBV6-2 or TRBV6-3 to TRBJ1-1; 7 positions match TRBD1. The CDR3 covers 15 residues. Per the germline V gene, CDR1 is MNHEY and CDR2 is SVGEGT. V lost 5 bases, J lost 4 bases, and 10 bases stayed unmatched. CDR3 in DNA: TGTGCCAGCAGTCCCTCACAGGGGTTAGGCACTGAAGCTTTCTTT. Its protein product is CASSPSQGLGTEAFF.

The CDR3 protein is CASSGGTGGGNQPQHF. The CDR3 region has the DNA TGCGCCAGCAGCGGTGGGACAGGGGGTGGCAATCAGCCCCAGCATTTT. This chain connects TRBV5-1 to TRBJ1-5; 11 positions agree with TRBD1. V dropped 4 bases and J dropped 2; count of bases not matched to a gene: 5. The CDR3 is 16 residues long. CDR1 is SGHRS and CDR2 is YFSETQ in the germline V gene.

The chain is built from TRBV2 and TRBJ2-1, with TRBD1 matching 8 bases. Germline V gene sequence: CDR1 SNHLY, CDR2 FYNNEI. CDR3 length equals 15 residues. Losses at the gene ends were 6 bases for V and 5 bases for J; bases not matched to a gene: 9. The CDR3 region is CASRAGTGHHNEQFF. DNA of the CDR3: TGTGCCAGCAGAGCCGGGACAGGCCACCACAATGAGCAGTTCTTC.

V usage is TRBV4-2 and J usage is TRBJ1-1, with 7 nucleotides matching TRBD1. The ends lost 4 bases at V and 3 bases at J; junction bases unmatched: 5. Germline CDR1 is LGHNA and CDR2 is YNFKEQ. CDR3 length equals 14 residues. CDR3 region: CASSRGQEDTEAFF. In DNA form, the CDR3 reads TGTGCCAGCAGCCGCGGACAGGAAGACACTGAAGCTTTCTTT.

The V and J genes are TRBV5-1 and TRBJ1-1; TRBD1 matches at 10 bases. There are 18 residues in the CDR3. CDR1 SGHRS and CDR2 YFSETQ come from the germline V gene. Trimming took 5 bases from V and 6 from J; bases not matched to a gene: 19. The CDR3 protein is CASSFRQGAGNLHAEAFF. CDR3 nucleotides: TGCGCCAGCAGTTTCCGACAGGGGGCAGGGAATCTGCACGCTGAAGCTTTCTTT.

V is TRBV4-2 and J is TRBJ2-2, with TRBD2 identical over 12 bases. V lost 0 bases to trimming and J lost 7 bases; unmatched junction nucleotides: 3. Germline V gene lookup returns CDR1 LGHNA and CDR2 YNFKEQ. There are 16 residues in the CDR3. This chain's CDR3 is CASSQDGTSGRGELFF. CDR3 nucleotide sequence: TGTGCCAGCAGCCAAGACGGGACTAGCGGGCGCGGGGAGCTGTTTTTT.

This chain uses TRBV25-1 with TRBJ2-3; possible D gene TRBD2, 7 bases. The V and J ends lost 3 bases and 5 bases respectively, with 15 bases between them. This CDR3 is 15 amino acids long. The germline gives CDR1 MGHDK, CDR2 SYGVNS. The CDR3 loop is CASSDMGEGVDTQYF. The CDR3 nucleotides are TGTGCCAGCAGTGACATGGGGGAGGGGGTAGATACGCAGTATTTT.

The V call is TRBV7-3, the J call TRBJ2-5, with TRBD1 as a possible D gene (5 bases). The germline gives CDR1 SGHTA, CDR2 FQGTGA. V lost 3 bases, J lost 5 bases, and 10 bases lay in between. The CDR3 has 13 residues. Written as DNA, the CDR3 is TGTGCCAGCAGCTTCGGGTCAGGGGAGACCCAGTACTTC. It specifies CASSFGSGETQYF.

This chain uses TRBV9 with TRBJ2-7, with TRBD2 matching over 14 bases. Germline CDR1 SGDLS, CDR2 YYNGEE. The CDR3 is made up of 16 amino acids. J was trimmed by 6 bases and V by 4 bases; bases with no gene match: 9. This CDR3 is CASSSGLAGALSEQYF. The CDR3, as DNA: TGTGCCAGCAGCTCGGGACTAGCGGGAGCCTTATCCGAGCAGTACTTC.

This rearrangement joins TRBV6-5 to TRBJ2-2, with D possibly matching TRBD1 (7 bases). This CDR3 has 15 residues. Trimming shortened V by 5 bases and J by 8 bases, and 18 bases separated the two germline ends. Germline V gene sequence: CDR1 MNHEY, CDR2 SVGAGI. The CDR3 protein is CASSPGDSTWGELFF. For the CDR3, the DNA is TGTGCCAGCAGTCCGGGGGACAGCACATGGGGGGAGCTGTTTTTT.